The 16 T cell receptor beta chains below all came from one sample that was sequenced in a study of T cell responses to AZD1222 COVID-19 vaccine. The assay was immunoSEQ multiplex PCR, and TCRdb's table has in-frame clones only and misses some. The table records under 90,000 clones, around 82% of them present only once. This material consisted of peripheral blood, taken 28 days after the second AZD1222 dose. The receptors shown here come from an adult who received the AZD1222 COVID-19 vaccine.

This rearrangement joins TRBV7-8 to TRBJ1-4; tentative D call: TRBD1 (6 bases). Between the trimmed V and J ends, which lost 8 bases and 1 base, there was a span of 11 bases. The CDR3 has 14 residues. The germline V gene has CDR1 SGHVS and CDR2 FQNEAQ. In DNA form, the CDR3 reads TGTGCCAGCGAAACAGGGAAAACTAATGAAAAACTGTTTTTT. Its protein product is CASETGKTNEKLFF.

In this sample, this clone turned up many times. V and J are TRBV29-1 and TRBJ2-2, with D perhaps TRBD1 or TRBD2 (5 bases each). The V end was cut by 5 bases, the J end by 3 bases, with 13 bases between. Germline V gene sequence: CDR1 SQVTM, CDR2 ANQGSEA. There are 14 residues in the CDR3. Here the CDR3 reads CSVKGQGDTGELFF. CDR3 in DNA: TGCAGCGTTAAAGGGCAGGGAGACACCGGGGAGCTGTTTTTT.

This clone has more than one count but fewer than ten. The gene calls are TRBV7-2 and TRBJ2-7; 13 nucleotides match TRBD2. The V gene's germline CDR1 is SGHTA and CDR2 FQGNSA. The length of the CDR3 is 15 residues. The V gene end was trimmed by 5 bases and the J gene end by 1 base; junction bases not matched to a gene: 2. This CDR3 is CASSQGLAGSYEQYF. DNA of the CDR3: TGTGCCAGCAGCCAGGGACTAGCGGGATCCTACGAGCAGTACTTC.

The chain joins TRBV30 to TRBJ2-7; either TRBD1 or TRBD2 may supply D (6 bases each). The V end was cut by 4 bases, the J end by 3 bases, with 16 bases between. This CDR3 comprises 14 residues. CDR1 and CDR2 from the germline V gene are GTSNPN and SVGIG (reference sequence). As DNA, the CDR3 is TGTGCCTGGAAAACCCAGGGGAGGATCTACGAGCAGTACTTC. It encodes CAWKTQGRIYEQYF.

The chain has TRBV11-3 and TRBJ1-1; weak D call: TRBD1 (5 bases). V was cut by 1 base and J by 4 bases, with 16 bases left in between. Germline V lookup: CDR1 SGHNT, CDR2 YENEEA. This CDR3 is built from 16 residues. The DNA of the CDR3 is TGTGCCAGCAGCTTAGGTCTTGGGGGGGAGAGCACTGAAGCTTTCTTT. Amino acids: CASSLGLGGESTEAFF.

This clone was detected once. This chain uses TRBV9 with TRBJ2-2; D is possibly TRBD1 or TRBD2 (5 bases each). Trimming pared 0 bases from V and 6 bases from J, leaving 15 bases between. Germline loops: CDR1 SGDLS, CDR2 YYNGEE. The CDR3 contains 16 residues. CDR3 amino acids: CASSVVGTIPAGELFF. CDR3 nucleotide sequence: TGTGCCAGCAGCGTAGTGGGGACCATCCCGGCCGGGGAGCTGTTTTTT.

The table lists this clone with a few counts. V is TRBV28 and J is TRBJ2-7; no reliable D call. CDR1 and CDR2 (germline): MDHEN, SYDVKM. CDR3 length: 13 amino acids. Trimming took 2 bases from V and 3 from J, leaving 8 bases between them. CDR3 nucleotide sequence: TGTGCCAGCAGTTTAGTTAGGAGCTACGAGCAGTACTTC. Translated: CASSLVRSYEQYF.

The rearrangement joins TRBV7-2 to TRBJ2-1, with D possibly matching TRBD2 (6 bases). CDR1 is SGHTA, CDR2 FQGNSA, per germline. CDR3 length: 15 residues. Trimming pared 1 base from V and 3 bases from J, leaving 10 bases between. The CDR3 loop is CASSLDSGHYNEQFF. CDR3 in DNA: TGTGCCAGCAGCTTAGATAGCGGACACTACAATGAGCAGTTCTTC.

The V call is TRBV27, the J call TRBJ1-2, with D uncertain. CDR1 is MNHEY, CDR2 SMNVEV, per germline (reference sequence). The ends were cut back, 5 bases at V and 8 bases at J, with 15 bases in the middle. The CDR3 is 13 residues long. The CDR3 DNA sequence: TGTGCCAGCAGTCCATCGACCGGGGAGGGCTACACCTTC. Protein: CASSPSTGEGYTF.

The genes are TRBV5-1 and TRBJ2-6, with D hard to call. Deletions cut 1 base from V and 0 bases from J, with 8 bases between. CDR1 and CDR2 from the germline V gene are SGHRS and YFSETQ. The CDR3 extends over 16 amino acids. The CDR3 loop reads CASSLFTVSGANVLTF. For the CDR3, the DNA is TGCGCCAGCAGCTTGTTTACAGTCTCTGGGGCCAACGTCCTGACTTTC.

The chain joins TRBV6-2 or TRBV6-3 to TRBJ2-1; the match to TRBD2 covers 8 bases. Germline assignment: CDR1 MNHEY and CDR2 SVGEGT. The V gene end was trimmed by 4 bases and the J gene end by 5 bases; junction bases not matched to a gene: 7. CDR3 length: 15 amino acids. CDR3 protein: CASSSASGRDNEQFF. The CDR3 bases are TGTGCCAGCAGTTCCGCTAGCGGGCGAGACAATGAGCAGTTCTTC.

The chain recombines TRBV14 with TRBJ2-3; D is ambiguous. The CDR3 loop spans 12 amino acids. The V and J ends lost 5 bases and 0 bases respectively, with 3 bases between them. The germline V gene has CDR1 SGHDN and CDR2 FVKESK. The CDR3 DNA follows: TGTGCCAGCAGCTCTAGCACAGATACGCAGTATTTT. It translates to CASSSSTDTQYF.

V usage is TRBV28 and J usage is TRBJ2-3, with 8 nucleotides matching TRBD1. V trimming: 5 bases; J trimming: 2 bases; junction bases outside the gene matches: 3. Germline assignment: CDR1 MDHEN and CDR2 SYDVKM. The CDR3 is made up of 14 amino acids. As DNA, the CDR3 is TGTGCCAGCAGTAGGGACAGGCACACAGATACGCAGTATTTT. Translating it yields CASSRDRHTDTQYF.

The rearrangement uses TRBV7-2 and TRBJ2-1; the match to TRBD1 covers 10 bases. Germline V gives CDR1 SGHTA, CDR2 FQGNSA. The length of the CDR3 is 15 residues. Germline trimming cut 1 base from V and 8 bases from J; bases unmatched to any gene: 5. Here the CDR3 reads CASSLGGQGRDEQFF. CDR3 sequence (DNA): TGTGCCAGCAGCTTAGGGGGACAGGGGAGGGATGAGCAGTTCTTC.

The genes are TRBV3-1 (or the pseudogene TRBV3-2) and TRBJ1-1, with 11 bases that match TRBD1. The CDR3 covers 15 residues. The germline V gene encodes CDR1 LGHDT and CDR2 YNNKEL (reference sequence). J was trimmed by 6 bases and V by 6 bases; bases with no gene match: 9. The CDR3 region is CASRPTGQGAPEAFF. CDR3 DNA: TGTGCCAGCAGGCCAACCGGACAGGGGGCACCTGAAGCTTTCTTT.

V is TRBV19 and J is TRBJ2-1; 13 bases align to TRBD2. The J segment lost 7 bases and the V segment lost 2 bases, leaving 2 bases of the junction unmatched. CDR1 and CDR2 (germline): LNHDA, SQIVND (reference sequence). The CDR3 is 15 residues long. Here the CDR3 reads CASSIRTSGSNEQFF. Here the CDR3 DNA reads TGTGCCAGTAGTATAAGGACTAGCGGGAGTAATGAGCAGTTCTTC.